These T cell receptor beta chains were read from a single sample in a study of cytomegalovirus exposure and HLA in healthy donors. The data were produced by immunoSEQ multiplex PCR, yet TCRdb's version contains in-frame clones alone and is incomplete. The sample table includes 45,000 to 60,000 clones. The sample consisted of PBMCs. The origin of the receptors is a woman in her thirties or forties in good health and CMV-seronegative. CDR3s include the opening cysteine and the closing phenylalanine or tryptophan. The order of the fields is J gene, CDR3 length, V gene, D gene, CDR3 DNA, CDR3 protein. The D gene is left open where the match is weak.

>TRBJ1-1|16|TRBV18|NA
TGTGCCAGCTCACCAACCTCTCAGGCCCCACTCACTGAAGCTTTCTTT
CASSPTSQAPLTEAFF
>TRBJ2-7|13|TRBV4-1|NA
TGCGCCAGCAGCCCGGGACAAACCTACGAGCAGTACTTC
CASSPGQTYEQYF
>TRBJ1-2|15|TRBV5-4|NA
TGTGCCAGCAGCCCCGGACAGTCAGCTAACTATGGCTACACCTTC
CASSPGQSANYGYTF
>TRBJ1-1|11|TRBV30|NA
TGTGCCTGGAGTGTAGCCCTTGAAGCTTTCTTT
CAWSVALEAFF
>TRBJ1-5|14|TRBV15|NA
TGTGCCACCAGCAGAGCGTCTAGCAATCAGCCCCAGCATTTT
CATSRASSNQPQHF
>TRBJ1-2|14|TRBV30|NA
TGTGCCTGGAGTGCCCGAGGGACAAACTATGGCTACACCTTC
CAWSARGTNYGYTF
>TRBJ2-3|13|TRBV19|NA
TGTGCCAGTAGTCCCAGGAACACAGATACGCAGTATTTT
CASSPRNTDTQYF
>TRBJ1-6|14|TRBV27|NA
TGTGCCAGCAGGAGGGGGATTGAGGTGTCACCCCTACACTTT
CASRRGIEVSPLHF
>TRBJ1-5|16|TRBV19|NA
TGTGCCAGTAGTATACTACCGGACAGCACCATTCAGCCCCAGCATTTT
CASSILPDSTIQPQHF
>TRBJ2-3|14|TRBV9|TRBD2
TGTGCCAGCAGCGGCCCTAGCGGGGTGGATACGCAGTATTTT
CASSGPSGVDTQYF
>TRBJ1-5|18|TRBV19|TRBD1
TGTGCCAGTAGTCCCCGAGGGCACAGGGGCAGTAGCAATCAGCCCCAGCATTTT
CASSPRGHRGSSNQPQHF
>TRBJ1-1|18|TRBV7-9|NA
TGTGCCAGCAGTACGACGGCTGGGGGCCGGACCATGAACACTGAAGCTTTCTTT
CASSTTAGGRTMNTEAFF
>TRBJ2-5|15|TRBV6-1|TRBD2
TGTGCCAGCAGTGAACTAGCGGGGGGGCAAGAGACCCAGTACTTC
CASSELAGGQETQYF
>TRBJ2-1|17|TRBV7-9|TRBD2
TGTGCCAGCAGCTTCTTGACTAGCGGGAGTCCCGACAATGAGCAGTTCTTC
CASSFLTSGSPDNEQFF
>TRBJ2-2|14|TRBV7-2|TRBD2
TGTGCCAGCAGACCGGGACTATCCGCCGGGGAGCTGTTTTTT
CASRPGLSAGELFF
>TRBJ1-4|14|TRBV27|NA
TGTGCCAGCAGTTTAGTGGGGGCGGATGAAAAACTGTTTTTT
CASSLVGADEKLFF
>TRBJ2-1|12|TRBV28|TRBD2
TGTGCCAGCACCCCCAGCGGGAGTGAGCAGTTCTTC
CASTPSGSEQFF
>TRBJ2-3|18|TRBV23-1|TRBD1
TGCGCCAGCAGCCCCACCTCGAGGGACAGAGCCTACCCAGATACGCAGTATTTT
CASSPTSRDRAYPDTQYF
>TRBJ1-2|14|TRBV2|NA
TGTGCCAGCAGTGAAGCCCGGTTTAACTATGGCTACACCTTC
CASSEARFNYGYTF
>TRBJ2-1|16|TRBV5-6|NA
TGTGCCAGCAGCTACAGGCCTTCCGGGGGCTACAATGAGCAGTTCTTC
CASSYRPSGGYNEQFF
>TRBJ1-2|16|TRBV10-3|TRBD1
TGTGCCATCAGTGGACAGGGGGGGCTGAATAACTATGGCTACACCTTC
CAISGQGGLNNYGYTF
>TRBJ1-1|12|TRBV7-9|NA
TGTGCCAGCAGGTTGGAGACAGCCGAAACCTTCTTT
CASRLETAETFF
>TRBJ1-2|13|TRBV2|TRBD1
TGTGCCAGCAGCGTCAGACAGGGATCTGGCTACACCTTC
CASSVRQGSGYTF
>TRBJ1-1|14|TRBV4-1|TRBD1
TGCGCCAGCATTGAACAGGGGATGAACACTGAAGCTTTCTTT
CASIEQGMNTEAFF
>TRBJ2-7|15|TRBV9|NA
TGTGCCAGCAGCGTAAAGTCCGGACGGGGTTACGAGCAGTACTTC
CASSVKSGRGYEQYF
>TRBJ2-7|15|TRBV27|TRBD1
TGTGCCAGCAGTCCTTTCCCGGACAGGGGGTACGAGCAGTACTTC
CASSPFPDRGYEQYF
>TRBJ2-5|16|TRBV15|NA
TGTGCCACCAGCAGAGCACGGGGTAGCTTAGTAGAGACCCAGTACTTC
CATSRARGSLVETQYF
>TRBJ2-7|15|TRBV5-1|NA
TGCGCCAGCAGCTTGGACCGGACAGTTTCCTACGAGCAGTACTTC
CASSLDRTVSYEQYF
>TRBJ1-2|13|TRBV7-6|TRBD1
TGTGCCAGCAGTTTTGGGACAGACTATGGCTACACCTTC
CASSFGTDYGYTF
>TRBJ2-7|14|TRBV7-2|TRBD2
TGTGCCAGCAGCTCGGGACTAGCCCTTGGGGAGCAGTACTTC
CASSSGLALGEQYF
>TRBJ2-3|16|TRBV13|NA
TGTGCCAGCAGCTTAGGGACAGGTGATCGAGCAGATACGCAGTATTTT
CASSLGTGDRADTQYF
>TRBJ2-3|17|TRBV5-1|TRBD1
TGCGCCAGCAGCATTACTCCCGGGACAGGGGTCCCAGATACGCAGTATTTT
CASSITPGTGVPDTQYF
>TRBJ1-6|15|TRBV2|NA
TGTGCCAGCAGCGGGACCAGGGAGGCGGGTTCACCCCTCCACTTT
CASSGTREAGSPLHF
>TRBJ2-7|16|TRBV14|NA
TGTGCCAGCAGCCAAGATGAGGGGGGGCTCCCCTACGAGCAGTACTTC
CASSQDEGGLPYEQYF
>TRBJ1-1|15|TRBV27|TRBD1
TGTGCCAGCAGTCCTCGGTCAGGGGGTGTGAAGGGAGCTTTCTTT
CASSPRSGGVKGAFF
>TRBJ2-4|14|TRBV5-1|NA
TGCGCCAGCAGCTTGGAGGGGCAGCGCGAGGTTCAGTACTTC
CASSLEGQREVQYF
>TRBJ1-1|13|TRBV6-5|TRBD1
TGTGCCAGCAGTCCCCGGGACAGAGCTGAAGCTTTCTTT
CASSPRDRAEAFF
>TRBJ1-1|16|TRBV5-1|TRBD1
TGCGCCAGCAGCTTAGACGGGACAGGGCCAGACACTGAAGCTTTCTTT
CASSLDGTGPDTEAFF
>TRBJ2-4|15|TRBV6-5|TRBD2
TGTGCCACCATGAGACTAGCGGGATTGGTGGACATTCAGTACTTC
CATMRLAGLVDIQYF
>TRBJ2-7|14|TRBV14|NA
TGTGCCAGCAGCCAAGGGGTGGGCACGGGGGAGCAGTACTTC
CASSQGVGTGEQYF
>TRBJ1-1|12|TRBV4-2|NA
TGTGCCAGCAGCCAAGGGGCCACTGAAGCTTTCTTT
CASSQGATEAFF
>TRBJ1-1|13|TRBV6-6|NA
TGTGCCAGCAATCCCCAGGGGTATACTGAAGCTTTCTTT
CASNPQGYTEAFF
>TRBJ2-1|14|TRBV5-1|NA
TGCGCCAGCAGCTCCAGTTATGGGCACAATGAGCAGTTCTTC
CASSSSYGHNEQFF
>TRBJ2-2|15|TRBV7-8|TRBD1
TGTGCCAGCAGCTTCGACAGGGTACAAACCGGGGAGCTGTTTTTT
CASSFDRVQTGELFF
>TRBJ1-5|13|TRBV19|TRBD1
TGTGCCAGTACCATGACAGGGAATCAGCCCCAGCATTTT
CASTMTGNQPQHF
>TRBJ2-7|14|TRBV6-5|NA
TGTGCCAGCAGTTACTCTCAGGCCTCCTACGAGCAGTACTTC
CASSYSQASYEQYF
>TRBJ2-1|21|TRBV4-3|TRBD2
TGCGCCAGCAGCCGCAGGGTGCCGGGACTAGCGGAATTATATCCCGACAATGAGCAGTTCTTC
CASSRRVPGLAELYPDNEQFF
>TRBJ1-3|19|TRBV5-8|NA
TGTGCCAGCAGCTTGGCCAAGGAGGTGTACAGGGACTCTGGAAACACCATATATTTT
CASSLAKEVYRDSGNTIYF
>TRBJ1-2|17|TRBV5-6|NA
TGTGCCAGCAGCTTGGGTCACCCAGGGTACTCTGGCTATGGCTACACCTTC
CASSLGHPGYSGYGYTF
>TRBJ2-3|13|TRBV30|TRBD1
TGTGCCTGGAACCGGGACAGGGCAGATACGCAGTATTTT
CAWNRDRADTQYF
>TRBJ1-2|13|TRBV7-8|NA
TGTGCCAGCAGATCAAGGGGACTTGGTGGCTACACCTTC
CASRSRGLGGYTF
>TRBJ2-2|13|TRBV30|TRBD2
TGTGCCTGGAGTCTCGGGAGGACCGGGGAGCTGTTTTTT
CAWSLGRTGELFF
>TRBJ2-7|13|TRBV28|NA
TGTGCCAGCCGACCCTGGAGCGCCTACGAGCAGTACTTC
CASRPWSAYEQYF
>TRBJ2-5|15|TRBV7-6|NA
TGTGCCAGCAGCTCGCCTCGGGGAGACCAAGAGACCCAGTACTTC
CASSSPRGDQETQYF
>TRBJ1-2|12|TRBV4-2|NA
TGTGCCAGCAGCCAAGACAGGGTTGGCTACACCTTC
CASSQDRVGYTF
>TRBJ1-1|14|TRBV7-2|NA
TGTGCCAGCAGCCATACGGACAAGAACACTGAAGCTTTCTTT
CASSHTDKNTEAFF
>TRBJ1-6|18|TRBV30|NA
TGTGCCTGGAGTGTATCGCTTCTGATTGGCAGGGGTAATTCACCCCTCCACTTT
CAWSVSLLIGRGNSPLHF
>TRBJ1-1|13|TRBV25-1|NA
TGTGCCAGCAGTGGGCAAACGGGGACTGAAGCTTTCTTT
CASSGQTGTEAFF
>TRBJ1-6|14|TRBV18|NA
TGTGCCAGCTCACTCTATGGTGATAATTCACCCCTCCACTTT
CASSLYGDNSPLHF